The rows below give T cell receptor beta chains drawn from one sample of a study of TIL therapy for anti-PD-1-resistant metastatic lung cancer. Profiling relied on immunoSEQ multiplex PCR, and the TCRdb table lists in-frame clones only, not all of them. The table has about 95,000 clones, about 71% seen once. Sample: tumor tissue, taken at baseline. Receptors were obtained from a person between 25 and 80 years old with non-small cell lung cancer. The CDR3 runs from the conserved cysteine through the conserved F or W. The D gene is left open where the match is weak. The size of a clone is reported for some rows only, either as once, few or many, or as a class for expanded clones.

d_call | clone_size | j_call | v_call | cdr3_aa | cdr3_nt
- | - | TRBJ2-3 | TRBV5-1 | CASSLQASTDTQYF | TGCGCCAGCAGCTTACAGGCAAGCACAGATACGCAGTATTTT
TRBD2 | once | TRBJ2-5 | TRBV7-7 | CASSLGGSGAQETQYF | TGTGCTAGCAGCTTAGGTGGTAGCGGGGCTCAAGAGACCCAGTACTTC
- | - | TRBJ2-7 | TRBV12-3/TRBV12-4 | CASSFTTYEQYF | TGTGCCAGCAGTTTTACTACCTACGAGCAGTACTTC
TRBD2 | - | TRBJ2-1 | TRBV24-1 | CATSGVSGRANNEQFF | TGTGCCACCAGTGGCGTTAGCGGGAGGGCCAACAATGAGCAGTTCTTC
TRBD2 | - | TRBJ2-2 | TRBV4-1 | CASSVMGGANTGELFF | TGCGCCAGCAGCGTCATGGGGGGGGCGAACACCGGGGAGCTGTTTTTT
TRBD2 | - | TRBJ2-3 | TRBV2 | CASNPSGGGTQYF | TGTGCCAGCAATCCTAGCGGGGGCGGAACGCAGTATTTT
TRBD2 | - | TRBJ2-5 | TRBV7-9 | CASSLEAGRVRETQYF | TGTGCCAGCAGCTTAGAGGCAGGGAGGGTAAGAGAGACCCAGTACTTC
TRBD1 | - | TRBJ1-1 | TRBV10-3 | CAISPWTGRAITEAFF | TGTGCCATCAGTCCTTGGACAGGGAGGGCGATCACTGAAGCTTTCTTT
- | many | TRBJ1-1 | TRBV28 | CASSPPRGEAFF | TGTGCCAGCAGTCCACCGAGGGGGGAGGCTTTCTTT
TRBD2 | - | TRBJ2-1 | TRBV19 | CASRSSGQVINEQFF | TGTGCCAGTAGGTCTAGCGGGCAAGTCATCAATGAGCAGTTCTTC
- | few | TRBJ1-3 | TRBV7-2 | CASSLRARSSGNTIYF | TGTGCCAGCAGCTTACGTGCGCGGAGCTCTGGAAACACCATATATTTT
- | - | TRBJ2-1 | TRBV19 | CASSSGPQSYNEQFF | TGTGCCAGTAGTTCGGGACCCCAATCCTACAATGAGCAGTTCTTC
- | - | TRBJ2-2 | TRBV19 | CASSPGAITGELFF | TGTGCCAGTAGTCCAGGGGCAATAACCGGGGAGCTGTTTTTT
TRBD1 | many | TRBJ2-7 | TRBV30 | CAWRQGKGEQYF | TGTGCCTGGAGACAGGGGAAAGGAGAGCAGTACTTC
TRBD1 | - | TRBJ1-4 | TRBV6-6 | CATSDRGREKLFF | TGTGCCACCAGTGACAGGGGGCGAGAAAAACTGTTTTTT
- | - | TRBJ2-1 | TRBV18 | CASSQGGYNEQFF | TGTGCCAGCTCACAAGGGGGATACAATGAGCAGTTCTTC
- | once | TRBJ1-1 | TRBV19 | CASSIPSGRANTEAFF | TGTGCCAGTAGTATCCCTTCAGGGCGCGCGAACACTGAAGCTTTCTTT
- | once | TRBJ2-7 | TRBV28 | CASSLPTAGAYEQYF | TGTGCCAGCAGTTTGCCGACGGCAGGGGCCTACGAGCAGTACTTC
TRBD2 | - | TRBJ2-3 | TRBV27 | CASSLPGGGGTDTQYF | TGTGCCAGCAGTTTACCCGGGGGAGGGGGCACAGATACGCAGTATTTT
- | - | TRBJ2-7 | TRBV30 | CAWSVGTRGGEQYF | TGTGCCTGGAGTGTCGGGACGCGGGGAGGCGAGCAGTACTTC
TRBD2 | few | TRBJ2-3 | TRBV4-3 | CASSQGTSGGLYTQYF | TGCGCCAGCAGCCAAGGGACTAGCGGTGGTTTATATACGCAGTATTTT
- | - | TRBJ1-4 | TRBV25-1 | CASSGTGTQGKLFF | TGTGCCAGCAGTGGGACCGGGACACAAGGAAAACTGTTTTTT
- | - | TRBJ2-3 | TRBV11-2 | CASSLALKPGPTDTQYF | TGTGCCAGCAGCTTAGCGCTAAAGCCAGGCCCCACAGATACGCAGTATTTT
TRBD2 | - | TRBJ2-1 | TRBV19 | CASSISWRGGGEQFF | TGTGCCAGTAGTATATCCTGGCGGGGGGGCGGGGAGCAGTTCTTC